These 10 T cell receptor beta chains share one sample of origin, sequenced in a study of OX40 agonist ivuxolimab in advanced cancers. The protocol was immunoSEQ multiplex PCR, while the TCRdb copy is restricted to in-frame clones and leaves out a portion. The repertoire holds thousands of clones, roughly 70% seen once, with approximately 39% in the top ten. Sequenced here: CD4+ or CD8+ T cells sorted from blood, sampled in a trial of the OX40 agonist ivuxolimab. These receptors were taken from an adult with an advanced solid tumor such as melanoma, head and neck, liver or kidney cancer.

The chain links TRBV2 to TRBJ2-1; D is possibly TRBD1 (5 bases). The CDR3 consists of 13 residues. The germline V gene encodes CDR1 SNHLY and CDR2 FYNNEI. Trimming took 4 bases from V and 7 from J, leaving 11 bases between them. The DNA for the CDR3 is TGTGCCAGCAGTGTTCTAGGGGTGAATGAGCAGTTCTTC. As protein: CASSVLGVNEQFF.

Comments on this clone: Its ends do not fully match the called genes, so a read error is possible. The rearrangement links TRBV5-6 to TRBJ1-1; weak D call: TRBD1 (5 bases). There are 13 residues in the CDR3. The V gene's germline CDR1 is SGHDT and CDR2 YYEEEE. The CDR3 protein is CASSDIIQARGIF. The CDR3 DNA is TGTGCCAGCAGCGATATTATACAGGCCCGGGGGATCTTT.

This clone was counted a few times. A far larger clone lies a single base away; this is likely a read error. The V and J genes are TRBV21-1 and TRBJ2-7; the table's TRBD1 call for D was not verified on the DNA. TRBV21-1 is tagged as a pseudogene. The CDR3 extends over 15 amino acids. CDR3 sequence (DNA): TGTGCCAGCAGCGGGGGTCAAGGGGGCAGGGACGAGCAGTACTTC. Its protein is CASSGGQGGRDEQYF.

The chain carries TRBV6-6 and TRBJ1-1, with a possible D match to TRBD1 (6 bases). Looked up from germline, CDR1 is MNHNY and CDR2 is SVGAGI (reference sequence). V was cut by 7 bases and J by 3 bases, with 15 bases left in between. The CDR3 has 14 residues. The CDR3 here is CASNSLDSYTEAFF. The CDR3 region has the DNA TGTGCCAGCAATTCCCTGGACAGCTACACTGAAGCTTTCTTT.

The CDR3 sequence: CASSLGGQGKSEAFF. Here the CDR3 DNA reads TGTGCCAGCAGCTTAGGAGGACAGGGGAAGTCGGAAGCTTTCTTT. The rearrangement links TRBV7-9 to TRBJ1-1; 9 nucleotides align to TRBD1. V lost 1 base to trimming and J lost 8 bases; unmatched junction nucleotides: 8. The CDR3 loop spans 15 amino acids. Germline assignment: CDR1 SEHNR and CDR2 FQNEAQ (reference sequence). Looking up the rest from reference TRBV7-9 and TRBJ1-1 gives the full variable domain: DTGVSQNPRHKITKRGQNVTFRCDPISEHNRLYWYRQTLGQGPEFLTYFQNEAQLEKSRLLSDRFSAERPKGSFSTLEIQRTEQGDSAMYLCASSLGGQGKSEAFFGQGTRLTVV.

CDR3 sequence (DNA): TGTGCCAGCAGCCAAGCTGTCCGTACTAACTATGGCTACACCTTC. This codes for CASSQAVRTNYGYTF. V gene TRBV4-2 combines with J gene TRBJ1-2; D remains ambiguous. Germline values: CDR1 LGHNA, CDR2 YNFKEQ. The CDR3 loop spans 15 amino acids. Trimming stripped 1 base from V and 0 bases from J, with 9 bases between.

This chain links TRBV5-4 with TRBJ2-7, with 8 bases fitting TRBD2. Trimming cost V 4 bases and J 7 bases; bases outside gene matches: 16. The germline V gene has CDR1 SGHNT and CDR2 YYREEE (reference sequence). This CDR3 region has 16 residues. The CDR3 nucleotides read TGTGCCAGCAGCCAAGATTCCGCGGGGGGACTGGGAGAGCAGTACTTC. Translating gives CASSQDSAGGLGEQYF.

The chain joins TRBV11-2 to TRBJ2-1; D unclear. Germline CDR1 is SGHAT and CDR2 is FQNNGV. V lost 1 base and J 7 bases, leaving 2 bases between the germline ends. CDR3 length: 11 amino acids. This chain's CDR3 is CASSLANEQFF. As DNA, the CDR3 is TGTGCCAGCAGCTTAGCTAATGAGCAGTTCTTC. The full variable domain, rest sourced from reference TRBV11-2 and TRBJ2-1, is EAGVAQSPRYKIIEKRQSVAFWCNPISGHATLYWYQQILGQGPKLLIQFQNNGVVDDSQLPKDRFSAERLKGVDSTLKIQPAKLEDSAVYLCASSLANEQFFGPGTRLTVL.

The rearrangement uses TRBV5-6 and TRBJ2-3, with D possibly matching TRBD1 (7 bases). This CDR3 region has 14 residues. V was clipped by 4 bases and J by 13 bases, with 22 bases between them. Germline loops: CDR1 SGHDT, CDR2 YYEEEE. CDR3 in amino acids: CASSIGGDRWEEYF. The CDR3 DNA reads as TGTGCCAGCAGCATTGGCGGGGACAGATGGGAAGAGTATTTT.

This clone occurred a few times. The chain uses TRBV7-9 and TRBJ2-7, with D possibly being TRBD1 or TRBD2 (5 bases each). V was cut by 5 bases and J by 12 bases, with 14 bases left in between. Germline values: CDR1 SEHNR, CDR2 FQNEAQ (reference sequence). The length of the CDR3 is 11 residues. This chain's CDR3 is CASSLGYGAYF. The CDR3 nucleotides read TGTGCCAGCAGCCTGGGATACGGGGCGTACTTC.